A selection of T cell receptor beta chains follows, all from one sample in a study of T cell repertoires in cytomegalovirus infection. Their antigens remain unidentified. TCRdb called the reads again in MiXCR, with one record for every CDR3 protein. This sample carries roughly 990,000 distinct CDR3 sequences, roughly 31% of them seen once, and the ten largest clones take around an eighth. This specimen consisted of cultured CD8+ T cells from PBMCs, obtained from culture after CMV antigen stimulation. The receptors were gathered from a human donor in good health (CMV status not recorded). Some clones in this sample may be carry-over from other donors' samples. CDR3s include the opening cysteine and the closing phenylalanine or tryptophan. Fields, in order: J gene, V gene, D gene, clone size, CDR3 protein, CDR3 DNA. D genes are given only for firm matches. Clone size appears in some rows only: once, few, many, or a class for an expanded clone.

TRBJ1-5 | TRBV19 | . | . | CASRLQGLDQPQHF | TGTGCCAGTAGATTACAGGGCCTCGATCAGCCCCAGCATTTT
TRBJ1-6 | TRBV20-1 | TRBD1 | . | CSARKRVGQTNSSIHF | TGCAGTGCTAGAAAGAGGGTGGGACAGACTAATTCATCCATCCACTTT
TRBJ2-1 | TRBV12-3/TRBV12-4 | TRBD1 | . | CASSSSSYWTGGNEQFF | TGTGCCAGCAGTTCATCCTCCTACTGGACAGGGGGCAATGAGCAGTTCTTC
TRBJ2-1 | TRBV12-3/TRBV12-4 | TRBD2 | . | CVSRSTSGGAVEQFF | TGTGTCAGCAGGTCCACTAGCGGGGGGGCGGTTGAGCAGTTCTTC
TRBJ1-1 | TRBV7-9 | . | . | CASSYLTGTLNTEAFF | TGTGCCAGCAGCTACCTTACCGGGACCCTGAACACTGAAGCTTTCTTT
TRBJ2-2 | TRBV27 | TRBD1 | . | CASSNTPPGQGITGELFF | TGTGCCAGCAGTAACACCCCGCCGGGACAGGGTATTACCGGGGAGCTGTTTTTT
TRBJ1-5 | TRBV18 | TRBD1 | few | CASSMDREDQPQHF | TGTGCCAGCTCTATGGACAGGGAGGATCAGCCCCAGCATTTT
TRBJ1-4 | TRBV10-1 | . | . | CASRYKNEKLFF | TGCGCCAGCAGGTACAAGAATGAAAAACTGTTTTTT
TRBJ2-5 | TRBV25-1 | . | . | CASSELTVYQETQYF | TGTGCCAGCAGTGAATTGACAGTGTACCAAGAGACCCAGTACTTC
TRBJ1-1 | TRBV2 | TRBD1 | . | CASHTATGYDTEAFF | TGTGCCAGCCATACGGCGACAGGGTATGACACTGAAGCTTTCTTT
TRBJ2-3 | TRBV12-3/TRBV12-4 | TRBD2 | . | CASRLAGGLADTQYF | TGTGCCAGCAGGCTAGCGGGGGGGCTGGCAGATACGCAGTATTTT
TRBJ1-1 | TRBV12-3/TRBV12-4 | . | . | CASSDRPPDGGNTEAFF | TGTGCCAGCAGTGATAGGCCCCCCGACGGTGGGAACACTGAAGCTTTCTTT
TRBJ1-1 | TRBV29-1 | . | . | CSVQSDTEAFF | TGCAGCGTTCAATCTGACACTGAAGCTTTCTTT
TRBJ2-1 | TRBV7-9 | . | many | CASSLEGGTAYNEQFF | TGTGCCAGCAGCTTAGAAGGCGGGACTGCCTACAATGAGCAGTTCTTC
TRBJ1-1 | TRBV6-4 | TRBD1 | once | CASSDSTGTDTEAFF | TGTGCCAGCAGTGACTCGACCGGGACAGACACTGAAGCTTTCTTT
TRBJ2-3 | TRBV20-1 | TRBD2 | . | CSARDLSGGFTDTQYF | TGCAGTGCTAGAGATCTGAGCGGGGGGTTCACAGATACGCAGTATTTT
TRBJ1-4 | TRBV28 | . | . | CASSLFPGTIEKLFF | TGTGCCAGCAGTTTATTTCCAGGAACTATCGAAAAACTGTTTTTT
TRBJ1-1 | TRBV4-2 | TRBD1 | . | CASSQDLQGANTEAFF | TGTGCCAGCAGCCAAGATCTTCAGGGGGCAAACACTGAAGCTTTCTTT
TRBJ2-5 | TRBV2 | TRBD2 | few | CASRPLAGGLAGETQYF | TGTGCCAGCAGGCCCCTAGCGGGGGGGCTGGCGGGAGAGACCCAGTACTTC
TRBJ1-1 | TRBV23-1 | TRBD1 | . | CASSQCPAFTGENTEAFF | TGCGCCAGCAGTCAATGCCCCGCTTTTACAGGGGAAAACACTGAAGCTTTCTTT
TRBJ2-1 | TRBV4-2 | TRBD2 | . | CASSQSLAGGPWNEQFF | TGTGCCAGCAGCCAGTCCTTAGCGGGGGGGCCATGGAATGAGCAGTTCTTC
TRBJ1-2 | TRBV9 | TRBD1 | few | CASSVGGGQGDGYTF | TGTGCCAGCAGCGTAGGCGGGGGACAGGGGGATGGCTACACCTTC
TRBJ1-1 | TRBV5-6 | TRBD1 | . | CASETGWKGMNTEAFF | TGTGCCAGCGAGACAGGGTGGAAGGGCATGAACACTGAAGCTTTCTTT
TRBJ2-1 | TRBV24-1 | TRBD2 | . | CATSDPGTSGGEQFF | TGTGCCACCAGTGATCCTGGGACTAGCGGGGGGGAGCAGTTCTTC
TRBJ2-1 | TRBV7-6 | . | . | CASSLRDLAYNEQFF | TGTGCCAGCAGCTTAAGAGACCTCGCCTACAATGAGCAGTTCTTC
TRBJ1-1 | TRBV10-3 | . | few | CAISEVAGKGLTEAFF | TGTGCCATCAGTGAGGTTGCGGGGAAGGGTCTGACTGAAGCTTTCTTT
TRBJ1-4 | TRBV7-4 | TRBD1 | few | CASSEGTGANEKLFF | TGTGCCAGCAGCGAAGGGACAGGAGCTAATGAAAAACTGTTTTTT
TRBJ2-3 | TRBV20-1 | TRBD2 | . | CSALKAGGGLTDTQYF | TGCAGTGCTCTTAAAGCGGGGGGGGGACTTACAGATACGCAGTATTTT
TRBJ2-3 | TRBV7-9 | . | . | CASSLTLGAIDTQYF | TGTGCCAGCAGCTTGACTCTGGGGGCAATAGATACGCAGTATTTT
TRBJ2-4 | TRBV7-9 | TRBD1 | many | CASSPGTARLKNIQYF | TGTGCCAGCAGCCCAGGGACAGCCCGTTTAAAAAACATTCAGTACTTC
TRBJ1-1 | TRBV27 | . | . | CASSLGGPTANTEAFF | TGTGCCAGCAGTTTAGGGGGCCCCACTGCGAACACTGAAGCTTTCTTT
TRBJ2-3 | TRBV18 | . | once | CASSPPEQTLDTQYF | TGTGCCAGCTCACCACCGGAACAGACGCTGGATACGCAATATTTT
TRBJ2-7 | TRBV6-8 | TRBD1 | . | CASSAAGTGYEQYF | TGTGCCAGCAGCGCAGCCGGGACAGGTTACGAGCAGTACTTC
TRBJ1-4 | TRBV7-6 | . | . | CASAKGEFEKLFF | TGTGCCAGCGCCAAGGGGGAATTTGAAAAACTGTTTTTT
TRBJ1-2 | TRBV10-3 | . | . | CAISGTKDGYTF | TGTGCCATCAGTGGGACGAAGGATGGCTACACCTTC
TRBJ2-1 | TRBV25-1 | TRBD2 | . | CASSEGGLAGPGRVNEQFF | TGTGCCAGCAGTGAAGGGGGTCTAGCGGGGCCCGGCCGTGTGAATGAGCAGTTCTTC
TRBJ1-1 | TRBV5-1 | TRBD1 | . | CASSPGTGRGTEAFF | TGCGCCAGCAGCCCAGGGACAGGTCGGGGCACTGAAGCTTTCTTT
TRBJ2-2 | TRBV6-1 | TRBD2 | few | CASSEALAGITANTGELFF | TGTGCCAGCAGTGAAGCGCTAGCGGGGATAACCGCGAACACCGGGGAGCTGTTTTTT
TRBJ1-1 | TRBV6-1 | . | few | CASSEFLGSEAFF | TGTGCCAGCAGTGAATTCTTAGGGTCTGAAGCTTTCTTT
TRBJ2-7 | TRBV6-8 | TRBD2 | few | CASSPAGSGGPNSYEQYF | TGTGCCAGCAGCCCAGCGGGTAGCGGGGGGCCTAACTCCTACGAGCAGTACTTC
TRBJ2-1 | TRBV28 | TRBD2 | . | CASSFPGTSSNEQFF | TGTGCCAGCAGTTTCCCCGGGACTAGCAGTAATGAGCAGTTCTTC
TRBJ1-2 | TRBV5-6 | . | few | CASSLRGFEHNYGYTF | TGTGCCAGCAGCTTGCGGGGGTTCGAACATAACTATGGCTACACCTTC
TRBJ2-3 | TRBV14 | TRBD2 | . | CASSQDRRLATDTQYF | TGTGCCAGCAGCCAAGATAGGAGACTAGCGACAGATACGCAGTATTTT
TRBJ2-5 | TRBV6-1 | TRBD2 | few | CASSEYSVGGGRVEETQYF | TGTGCCAGCAGTGAATACTCGGTCGGGGGGGGCCGGGTTGAAGAGACCCAGTACTTC
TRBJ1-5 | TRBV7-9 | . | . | CASSSPDSNQPQQF | TGTGCCAGCAGCTCCCCGGACAGTAATCAGCCCCAGCAGTTT
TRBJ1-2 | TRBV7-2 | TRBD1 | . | CASSLARGGDYGCTF | TGTGCCAGCAGCTTAGCCAGGGGGGGGGACTATGGCTGCACCTTC
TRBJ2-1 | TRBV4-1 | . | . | CASSPPTRLDEQFF | TGCGCCAGCAGCCCACCTACTAGACTCGATGAGCAGTTCTTC
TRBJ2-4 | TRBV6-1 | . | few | CASSEGRHNRVIQYF | TGTGCCAGCAGTGAAGGGCGACATAACCGGGTCATTCAGTACTTC
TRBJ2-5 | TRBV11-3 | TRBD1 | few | CASSSRDRSLGETQYF | TGTGCCAGCAGCTCCCGGGACAGGTCTTTAGGAGAGACCCAGTACTTC
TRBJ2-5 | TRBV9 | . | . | CASSATGQAKETQYF | TGTGCCAGCAGCGCGACGGGGCAGGCAAAAGAGACCCAGTACTTC
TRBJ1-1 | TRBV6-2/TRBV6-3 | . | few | CASGEHTEAFF | TGTGCCAGCGGTGAACACACTGAAGCTTTCTTT
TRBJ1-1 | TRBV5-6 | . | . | CASSSRQESNTEAFF | TGTGCCAGCAGCTCGCGACAGGAGTCGAACACTGAAGCTTTCTTT
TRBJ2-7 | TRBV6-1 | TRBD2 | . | CASSGRGHPYEQYF | TGTGCCAGCAGCGGGAGGGGACACCCCTACGAGCAGTACTTC
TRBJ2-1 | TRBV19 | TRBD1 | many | CASMWNRGRYNEQFF | TGTGCCAGTATGTGGAACAGGGGTCGTTACAATGAGCAGTTCTTC
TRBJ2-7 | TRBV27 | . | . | CVSTPKGSTYEQYF | TGTGTCAGCACCCCCAAGGGGTCAACCTACGAGCAGTACTTC